This TCR beta chain was profiled in a study of OX40 agonist ivuxolimab in advanced cancers. Study-wide results and caveats: People who partly responded at 0.1-3.0 mg/kg had some of the least clonal expansion seen.

The data were produced by immunoSEQ multiplex PCR, yet TCRdb's version contains in-frame clones alone and is incomplete. The profile covers about 19,000 clones, with approximately 87% appearing a single time and around a sixth taken by the ten largest. The CDR3 sequence is 13 residues long. The V segment lost 7 bases and the J segment 6 bases; nucleotides outside the gene matches: 4. Germline assignment: CDR1 SNHLY and CDR2 FYNNEI. Remarks on this clone: Antigen specificity is unknown.

The specimen was CD4+ or CD8+ T cells sorted from blood, collected in a trial of the OX40 agonist ivuxolimab. This receptor was obtained from an adult with an advanced solid tumor such as melanoma, head and neck, liver or kidney cancer. The chain employs TRBV2 and TRBJ1-5; 9 bases fit TRBD1. Written as DNA, the CDR3 is TGTGCCAGCACCGGGACAGGGCTTCAGCCCCAGCATTTT. Translated, it gives CASTGTGLQPQHF.